This T cell receptor beta chain originates from a study of T cell responses to AZD1222 COVID-19 vaccine. Sequencing used immunoSEQ multiplex PCR; TCRdb keeps in-frame clones, though not all of them. The sample gives tens of thousands of clones, more than 70% of which show up once; less than 12% is in the top ten. The sequenced sample was peripheral blood, obtained 28 days after the second dose of the MenACWY control vaccine. The sequence derives from an adult who received the MenACWY meningococcal vaccine as a control.

CDR3 sequence (DNA): TGTGCCAGCAGCGCCCAGGAAAGCGGGACAGGAGCTTTCTTT. Its protein product is CASSAQESGTGAFF. V gene TRBV6-5 combines with J gene TRBJ1-1, with 8 nucleotides matching TRBD1. Germline values: CDR1 MNHEY, CDR2 SVGAGI. The trim removed 6 bases at V and 10 bases at J, leaving 13 bases unmatched. There are 14 residues in the CDR3.